The rows below give T cell receptor beta chains drawn from one sample of a study of blood T cells in healthy people across ages. TCRdb reanalysed the 5' RACE reads using MiXCR and keeps one entry per CDR3 protein. The sample lists 800,000 to 950,000 distinct CDR3 sequences; 25% to 30% were seen once. This sample was shared with a second study, whose subject was T cells of mothers and their children.

The sample taken for sequencing was blood. These receptors all stem from a woman between 40 and 55 years old in good health. CDR3s leave out the opening cysteine and the closing phenylalanine or tryptophan.

TRBV9	TRBJ1-1	ASSGKTGANTEAF
TRBV7-9	TRBJ1-2	ASSPGQGANYGYT
TRBV6-4	TRBJ2-3	ASSAGQGADTQY
TRBV7-2	TRBJ1-4	ASSLESAFNEKLF
TRBV7-2	TRBJ2-5	ASIRTQGGETQY
TRBV5-5	TRBJ2-1	ASSFWAGAAVQEQF
TRBV20-1	TRBJ2-1	SAAIAGGIYEQF
TRBV7-8	TRBJ1-5	ASRGQTYSNQPQH
TRBV20-1	TRBJ2-7	SAIRRGLSYEQY
TRBV29-1	TRBJ1-2	SGQGTNYGYT
TRBV12-3/TRBV12-4	TRBJ1-2	ASSPRTGAHGYT
TRBV9	TRBJ2-1	ASNQGESYNEQF
TRBV29-1	TRBJ1-2	SVDAGGGGYT
TRBV3-1	TRBJ2-1	ASSPSGGYSVWQF
TRBV9	TRBJ1-2	ASSVEGAYGYT
TRBV20-1	TRBJ2-7	SAVVRNNCEQY
TRBV27	TRBJ2-3	ASSSQGAVWDTQY
TRBV27	TRBJ2-1	ASSFGKTGEQF
TRBV7-2	TRBJ1-1	ASSLDPGVREAF
TRBV5-1	TRBJ2-1	ASSLQGDNEQF